The sample holds many counts of the clone carrying this TCR beta chain. What it binds is not known. The data derive from a study of HIV-infected patients and healthy controls. Broader study findings: Donor HLA types were not determined in the study.

The CDR3 is made up of 17 amino acids. Germline V gene sequence: CDR1 MNHEY, CDR2 SVGAGI. V lost 0 bases to trimming and J lost 10 bases; unmatched junction nucleotides: 10. Whole blood was used without fractionation, so all unsorted peripheral T cells were included. RNA came from 2.5 to 3 ml of peripheral blood. Reverse transcription used roughly 450 ng RNA and constant-region primers for alpha and beta. Separate chain-specific third strand synthesis with multiplexing indices produced the alpha and beta libraries. Using its own MiXCR run on the 5' RACE reads, TCRdb lists one record per CDR3 protein. Counted here are 6,000 to 8,500 distinct CDR3 sequences, 8% occurring once; the ten biggest clones make up more than 9%.

The receptor was derived from an adult with HIV infection. The source material was blood, sampled before antiretroviral therapy. The chain employs TRBV6-5 and TRBJ2-1, with 12 nucleotides matching TRBD2. This CDR3 is CASSYSTASGRGREQFF. DNA for the CDR3: TGTGCCAGCAGTTACTCGACAGCTAGCGGGAGGGGAAGAGAGCAGTTCTTC.